The 15 T cell receptor beta chains given below trace back to one sample, sequenced in a study of blood T cell repertoires in COVID-19. Profiled with immunoSEQ multiplex PCR; TCRdb holds only in-frame clones, not every one. The top ten hold approximately 2.1% of the sample, which has about 190,000 clones, roughly nine tenths seen once. Sequenced sample: peripheral blood. The receptors stem from a man aged 70 or older with active or convalescent COVID-19.

The chain couples TRBV6-5 to TRBJ2-1; TRBD2 agrees at 7 bases. In germline, CDR1 is MNHEY, CDR2 SVGAGI. There are 15 residues in the CDR3. V shed 2 bases and J 5 bases; nucleotides not matched to a gene: 6. CDR3: CASSYESGGNNEQFF. The CDR3 DNA reads TGTGCCAGCAGTTACGAGTCGGGAGGTAACAATGAGCAGTTCTTC.

The chain combines TRBV7-2 with TRBJ2-3; 7 positions match TRBD2. This CDR3 is built from 13 residues. Germline V CDR1 and CDR2: SGHTA, FQGNSA. Germline trimming cut 8 bases from V and 1 base from J; bases unmatched to any gene: 3. CDR3 DNA sequence: TGTGCCAGCTCCCGGGGGGGCACAGATACGCAGTATTTT. Translated, it gives CASSRGGTDTQYF.

This chain connects TRBV7-2 to TRBJ1-2; TRBD1 might be the D (5 bases). This CDR3 has 13 amino acids. Germline loops: CDR1 SGHTA, CDR2 FQGNSA. V was cut by 3 bases and J by 4 bases, with 9 bases left in between. The CDR3 nucleotides are TGTGCCAGCAGCTTGGACACTCCCTATGGCTACACCTTC. Its protein product is CASSLDTPYGYTF.

This chain links TRBV6-5 with TRBJ1-5; D not resolved. This CDR3 has 15 amino acids. The V gene lost 5 bases and the J gene lost 7 bases, with 18 bases spanning the gap. Germline V gives CDR1 MNHEY, CDR2 SVGAGI. CDR3 sequence: CASSPRGSPGQPQHF. CDR3 bases: TGTGCCAGCAGTCCGCGCGGCAGTCCTGGGCAGCCCCAGCATTTT.

The chain uses TRBV18 and TRBJ2-7; D unresolved. The CDR3 spans 11 residues. Germline lookup yields CDR1 KGHSH and CDR2 LQKENI. V lost 2 bases, J lost 5 bases, and 4 bases lay in between. The CDR3 region has the DNA TGTGCCAGCTCACCATTCGACGAGCAGTACTTC. Protein: CASSPFDEQYF.

The chain links TRBV24-1 to TRBJ2-1; D gene ambiguous. This CDR3 spans 12 amino acids. Between the trimmed V and J ends, which lost 3 bases and 12 bases, there was a span of 11 bases. The germline CDR1 and CDR2 sequences are KGHDR and SFDVKD. This CDR3 reads CATSDGLVGQFF. The CDR3 DNA follows: TGTGCCACCAGTGATGGGCTCGTTGGGCAGTTCTTC.

The CDR3 spells CASSPTGQVSEQYF. CDR3 nucleotide sequence: TGTGCCAGCAGTCCGACAGGCCAGGTGTCCGAGCAGTACTTC. The J gene is TRBJ2-7, the V gene TRBV28; possibly TRBD1 for D (6 bases). Germline lookup yields CDR1 MDHEN and CDR2 SYDVKM. V lost 5 bases to trimming and J lost 6 bases, with 17 bases between them. This CDR3 contains 14 residues. The whole variable domain, filled in from reference TRBV28 and TRBJ2-7, reads DVKVTQSSRYLVKRTGEKVFLECVQDMDHENMFWYRQDPGLGLRLIYFSYDVKMKEKGDIPEGYSVSREKKERFSLILESASTNQTSMYLCASSPTGQVSEQYFGPGTRLTVT.

This clone appeared once. The chain joins TRBV5-5 to TRBJ1-2, with unresolved D. This CDR3 comprises 14 residues. Germline V gene data show CDR1 as SGHKS and CDR2 as YYEKEE (reference sequence). Trimming removed 0 bases at V and 2 bases at J, with 8 bases between. CDR3 region: CASSLDAVNYGYTF. In DNA form, the CDR3 reads TGTGCCAGCAGCTTGGATGCGGTCAACTATGGCTACACCTTC.

The rearrangement joins TRBV7-2 to TRBJ1-1; 7 nucleotides line up with TRBD1. The junction had 8 bases not matched to a gene; V was cut back by 8 bases and J by 5 bases. The CDR3 runs 13 residues. Germline V gene data show CDR1 as SGHTA and CDR2 as FQGNSA. The CDR3 nucleotides are TGTGCCAGCGGCACAGGGGATGGTACTGAAGCTTTCTTT. The encoded protein is CASGTGDGTEAFF.

V and J are TRBV6-5 and TRBJ2-7, with a weak D call TRBD1 (6 bases). V was clipped by 5 bases and J by 3 bases, with 17 bases between them. CDR1 is MNHEY, CDR2 SVGAGI, per germline. The CDR3 loop spans 15 amino acids. The CDR3 DNA sequence: TGTGCCAGCAGTACCTTTGGACAGCCCATCTACGAGCAGTACTTC. This codes for CASSTFGQPIYEQYF.

The chain uses TRBV4-3 and TRBJ2-2, with D possibly matching TRBD2 (8 bases). V lost 4 bases, J lost 5 bases, and 17 bases lay in between. The CDR3 has 16 residues. Germline CDR1 is LGHNA and CDR2 is YSLEER. CDR3 bases: TGCGCCAGCAGCCCGGGACTAGGGGGCCTGACCGGGGAGCTGTTTTTT. Its protein product is CASSPGLGGLTGELFF.

The chain employs TRBV7-2 and TRBJ2-3; TRBD2 is a possible D gene (6 bases). Trimming took 5 bases from V and 1 from J, leaving 16 bases between them. The CDR3 has 16 amino acids. Germline assignment: CDR1 SGHTA and CDR2 FQGNSA. The CDR3: CASSPYGGSGTDTQYF. Written as DNA, the CDR3 is TGTGCCAGCAGCCCATACGGGGGAAGCGGCACAGATACGCAGTATTTT.

The chain employs TRBV18 and TRBJ2-1; 12 bases fit TRBD2. CDR3 length: 16 amino acids. The junction had 2 bases not matched to a gene; V was cut back by 0 bases and J by 5 bases. The germline CDR1 and CDR2 sequences are KGHSH and LQKENI. The CDR3 spells CASSPPLAGGNNEQFF. CDR3 in DNA: TGTGCCAGCTCACCACCGCTAGCGGGAGGGAACAATGAGCAGTTCTTC.

The rearrangement links TRBV7-2 to TRBJ1-1; D remains ambiguous. The CDR3 runs to 15 residues. Germline V gene lookup returns CDR1 SGHTA and CDR2 FQGNSA. V lost 3 bases and J lost 2, with 13 bases in between. In DNA, the CDR3 is TGTGCCAGCAGCTTCGCCGGAGCGTCCAACACTGAAGCTTTCTTT. Amino acid sequence: CASSFAGASNTEAFF.

This clone was seen a single time. V gene TRBV19 combines with J gene TRBJ1-4; 8 bases map to TRBD1. Germline CDR1 reads LNHDA; CDR2 reads SQIVND (reference sequence). This CDR3 spans 16 amino acids. The junction had 7 bases not matched to a gene; V was cut back by 4 bases and J by 3 bases. The CDR3 nucleotides read TGTGCCAGTAGTAAGCAGGGGGCGCCGGCTAATGAAAAACTGTTTTTT. This gives the protein CASSKQGAPANEKLFF.